These T cell receptor beta chains were read from a single sample in a study of CD8 T cells in Susac syndrome. TCRdb re-called the immunoSEQ multiplex PCR reads with MiXCR, one entry per CDR3 protein. The sample records about 200,000 distinct CDR3 sequences, 90% to 95% being singletons. The sequenced material came from CD4+ T cells from PBMCs. The receptors originated from a human donor with multiple sclerosis. Each CDR3 is given with its conserved first and last residue. Each record gives: V gene, J gene, CDR3 length, CDR3 protein.

>TRBV3-1|TRBJ1-6|14
CASSQGTGWTPLHF
>TRBV25-1|TRBJ1-2|15
CASSEPNLGQRGYTF
>TRBV29-1|TRBJ2-3|13
CSAEGLDTDTQYF
>TRBV12-3/TRBV12-4|TRBJ2-7|12
CASSFSKNEQYF
>TRBV19|TRBJ1-2|13
CASSIGAPYGYTF
>TRBV3-1|TRBJ2-5|13
CASGGGVDVTQYF
>TRBV20-1|TRBJ2-5|15
CSALQGGGFGETQYF
>TRBV27|TRBJ1-2|15
CASSLGRGRNYGYTF
>TRBV11-2|TRBJ2-3|17
CASSSRPMSGPTDTQYF
>TRBV27|TRBJ2-7|14
CASSPPTDPYEQYF
>TRBV5-6|TRBJ2-3|15
CASSPGTSGTDTQYF
>TRBV3-1|TRBJ2-1|16
CASSQLTGTGQNEQFF